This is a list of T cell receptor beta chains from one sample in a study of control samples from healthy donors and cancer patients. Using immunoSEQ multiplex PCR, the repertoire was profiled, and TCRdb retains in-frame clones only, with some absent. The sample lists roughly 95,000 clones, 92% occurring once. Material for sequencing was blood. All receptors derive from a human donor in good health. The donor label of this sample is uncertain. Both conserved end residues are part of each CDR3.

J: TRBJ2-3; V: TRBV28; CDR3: CATRQGARADTQYF
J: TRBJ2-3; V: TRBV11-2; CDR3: CASSNRDRGRTDTQYF
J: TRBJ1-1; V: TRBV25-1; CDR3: CASSWDGEAFF
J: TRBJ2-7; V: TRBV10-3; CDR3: CAIRGTGIYEQYF
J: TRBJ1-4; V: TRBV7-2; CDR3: CASSPRSGRTNEKLFF
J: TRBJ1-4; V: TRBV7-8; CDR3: CASSSSRTNEKLFF
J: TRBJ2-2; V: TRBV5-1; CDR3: CASSTSTANTGELFF
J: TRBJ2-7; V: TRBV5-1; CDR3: CASSLRQGAGSYEQYF
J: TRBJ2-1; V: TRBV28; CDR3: CASTFQFGYEQFF
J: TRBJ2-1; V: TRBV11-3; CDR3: CASSLDAGSYNEQFF
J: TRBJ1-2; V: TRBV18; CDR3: CASSPRQEDIYGYTF
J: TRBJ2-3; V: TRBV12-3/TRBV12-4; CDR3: CASSLKTDTQYF
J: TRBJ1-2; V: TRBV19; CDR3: CASMSPGTGPRTF
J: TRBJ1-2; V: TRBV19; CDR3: CASCSDPRYGYTF
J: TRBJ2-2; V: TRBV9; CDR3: CASSVGDRGPTGELFF
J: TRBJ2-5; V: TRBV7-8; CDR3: CASSLGGAGETQYF
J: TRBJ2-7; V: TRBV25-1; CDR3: CASSEGTGSYEQYF
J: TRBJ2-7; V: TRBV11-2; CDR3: CASSLDNTTPGYF
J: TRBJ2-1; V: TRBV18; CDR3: CASSPDGSNEQFF
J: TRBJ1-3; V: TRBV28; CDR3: CASSRDRTVLIGNTIYF
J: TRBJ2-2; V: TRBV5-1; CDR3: CASSLDGGTGELFF
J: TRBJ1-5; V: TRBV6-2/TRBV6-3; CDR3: CASSYSLGQGNQPQHF
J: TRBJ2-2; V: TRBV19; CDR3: CASSTRSGGTNTGELFF
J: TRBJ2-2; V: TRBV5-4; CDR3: CASSSSSGGMTGELFF
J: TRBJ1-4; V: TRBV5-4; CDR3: CASSGGEIGTNEKLFF
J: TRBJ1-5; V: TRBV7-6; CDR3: CASSLEQGGAGQPQHF
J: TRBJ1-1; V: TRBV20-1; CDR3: CSASQSGSTEAFF
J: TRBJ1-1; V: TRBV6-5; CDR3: CASSPGWYTEAFF
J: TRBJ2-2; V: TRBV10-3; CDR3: CAIREGPANTGELFF